This note documents a single T cell receptor beta chain sequence. No cognate antigen has been identified for it. There are no base qualities to consult, and no much larger clone falls within one base. Other DNA sequences within the sample encode an identical CDR3. This specimen belongs to a study of T cell responses to AZD1222 COVID-19 vaccine (dated by TCRdb to the early 2020s). Context from the whole study: AZD1222 recipients with second doses at about 4 weeks or about 12 weeks were pooled, because spike-specific TCR depth and breadth did not differ between schedules. A total of approximately 250 trial participants underwent TCR sequencing, of whom 207 had received two doses of AZD1222 and approximately 25 had received two doses of the MenACWY control vaccine. Enrollment into the trials was organized by age into subgroups of 18-55, 56-69 and 70-plus years, and those subgroups contained approximately 150, 30 and 60 TCR-sequenced participants, respectively. Study-level results and caveats: Conclusions about previously exposed vaccinees are limited, since just six AZD1222 recipients were seropositive for SARS-CoV-2 at baseline. The whole spike protein was spanned by vaccine-associated CD4 TCRs, and dominant responses were seen in regions 160-218 and 743-854. Because no samples from the day 14 peak response were available, repertoires could be characterized only after the peak T cell response. Nearly half of unique spike-specific TCRs reportedly recognized epitopes outside regions mutated in the B.1.351 and B.1.1.7 variants. Spike-specific TCR breadth and depth rose significantly after two AZD1222 doses compared with day 0 and with MenACWY recipients. In the small 56-69-year group, the increase in depth fell short of significance, most likely because of low power. Participants were mostly white British, with more females than males. The authors suggested clonal diversity may have been underestimated.

The CDR3 starts with the cysteine, ends with the phenylalanine, and has 12 residues. Just CDR3 DNA is preserved here, 36 bases in frame from base 1. V loses 3 bases of germline sequence and J loses 4 bases, and the interval between the two ends is 4 bases. This specimen's time point label, interpreted: baseline before first vaccination. The vaccinee samples were drawn from two UK trials, COV001 and COV002, one of which was a single-blind randomized controlled phase 2/3 trial testing AZD1222 (ChAdOx1 nCoV-19) in healthy adults. For TCRbeta chain sequencing, PBMC samples from trial participants were taken at day 0 and at day 28 after the second dose. The CDR3 regions of human TCRbeta chains were analyzed by immunosequencing. Per the authors' processing: TCRs in the repertoires were compared against a reference library of SARS-CoV-2-specific TCRs that had been generated with the MIRA antigen-specificity platform. Breadth was defined as the fraction of unique TCRs that were SARS-CoV-2-associated, and depth was defined as the fraction of total T cells that were SARS-CoV-2-associated. Each spike-specific TCR was assigned to its reactive spike region and to a CD4 or CD8 class using the MIRA data. Log10-transformed breadth and depth values were compared by one-way ANOVA with Sidak's multiple comparisons tests. Held by TCRdb, this immuneACCESS table contains in-frame sequences only and omits some clones. Under half of the omission traces to an unresolved V gene where checked; the cause of the rest is unknown. V, J and clone size derive from that table, while D and trimming were established from the DNA sequence. This sample comprises 150,000 to 200,000 clones, about 92% of them detected only once. About 1% of the sample is held by the ten biggest clonotypes.

This clonotype was obtained from an adult in good health. Specimen: peripheral blood, collected on day 0 of AZD1222 vaccination. The sequence joins TRBV12-3 or TRBV12-4 to TRBJ1-3; no confident D gene assignment can be made. The CDR3 region: CASSLGGNTIYF. The DNA is TGTGCCAGCAGTTTGGGAGGAAACACCATATATTTT.